The 8 T cell receptor beta chains reported below all come from one sample, sequenced in a study of a mutant IDH1 vaccine in newly diagnosed glioma. Time point here: baseline, week 1 (first vaccination visit). Treatment given: pre-vaccination baseline after standard-of-care therapy. TCRdb keeps only in-frame clones here, not all; method: immunoSEQ multiplex PCR. This table holds about 98,000 clones, 70% to 90% found once. Sample: PBMCs, taken from a glioma patient treated with radiotherapy, temozolomide or both. Receptor source: a woman aged 50 to 60 with glioma.

J is TRBJ2-2 and V is TRBV9; 8 nucleotides agree with TRBD2. The CDR3 covers 16 residues. V shed 0 bases, J shed 4 bases, and the junction held 5 bases outside the gene matches. Germline V gives CDR1 SGDLS, CDR2 YYNGEE. The CDR3 loop reads CASSVETAGATGELFF. DNA for the CDR3: TGTGCCAGCAGCGTAGAAACAGCGGGAGCCACCGGGGAGCTGTTTTTT.

V usage is TRBV6-6 and J usage is TRBJ2-3; D not resolved. CDR1 and CDR2 from the germline V gene are MNHNY and SVGAGI (reference sequence). Trimming cost V 8 bases and J 5 bases, with 17 bases left between them. The CDR3 covers 14 residues. The CDR3 coding sequence is TGTGCCAGCCTAAGATTTACAAACGGAGATACGCAGTATTTT. This sequence encodes CASLRFTNGDTQYF.

In this sample, this clone turned up once. The chain has TRBV30 and TRBJ1-1; no clear D. Per the germline V gene, CDR1 is GTSNPN and CDR2 is SVGIG (reference sequence). CDR3 size: 13 residues. Trimming left V 8 bases short and J 1 base short, with 14 bases between. CDR3: CALLKSANTEAFF. CDR3 nucleotide sequence: TGTGCCCTACTAAAATCGGCGAACACTGAAGCTTTCTTT. The whole variable domain, remainder taken from reference TRBV30 and TRBJ1-1, is SQTIHQWPATLVQPVGSPLSLECTVEGTSNPNLYWYRQAAGRGLQLLFYSVGIGQISSEVPQNLSASRPQDRQFILSSKKLLLSDSGFYLCALLKSANTEAFFGQGTRLTVV.

CDR3 nucleotide sequence: TGCGCCAGCAGGCAGGTGGGACTAGCCAACGAGCAGTACTTC. Amino acid sequence: CASRQVGLANEQYF. The chain links TRBV5-1 to TRBJ2-7; 9 bases are a match to TRBD2. CDR1 and CDR2 (germline): SGHRS, YFSETQ. V dropped 5 bases and J dropped 5; count of bases not matched to a gene: 8. This CDR3 region has 14 residues.

This chain joins TRBV25-1 and TRBJ2-1; 9 bases line up with TRBD2. The CDR3 is 14 amino acids. Trimming removed 4 bases from V and 5 bases from J; junction bases left unmatched: 3. The germline CDR1 and CDR2 sequences are MGHDK and SYGVNS. The CDR3 reads CASSGASGNNEQFF. CDR3 nucleotides: TGTGCCAGCAGTGGGGCTAGCGGGAACAATGAGCAGTTCTTC.

The V and J genes are TRBV4-1 and TRBJ2-7; 12 positions match TRBD2. From germline, CDR1 is MGHRA and CDR2 YSYEKL. The CDR3 extends over 15 amino acids. Unmatched junction bases numbered 3, after V lost 3 bases and J lost 3 bases. The CDR3 nucleotides are TGCGCCAGCAGCCAGCCGACTAGCGGGAGCTACGAGCAGTACTTC. Its protein is CASSQPTSGSYEQYF.

The rearrangement uses TRBV27 and TRBJ2-2, with D unresolved. V lost 2 bases and J lost 5, with 9 bases in between. CDR3 length equals 14 residues. Germline-derived CDR1 and CDR2 are MNHEY and SMNVEV (reference sequence). Written as DNA, the CDR3 is TGTGCCAGCAGTTTAGCTCCCCCGACCGGGGAGCTGTTTTTT. Protein product: CASSLAPPTGELFF.

V usage is TRBV6-6 and J usage is TRBJ2-1; 13 nucleotides line up with TRBD2. The J segment lost 6 bases and the V segment lost 6 bases, leaving 2 bases of the junction unmatched. This CDR3 comprises 14 residues. Germline values: CDR1 MNHNY, CDR2 SVGAGI (reference sequence). As DNA, the CDR3 is TGTGCCAGCAGCGGACTAGCGGGAGCCAATGAGCAGTTCTTC. It encodes CASSGLAGANEQFF.